Following are 24 T cell receptor beta chains from one sample sequenced in a study of T-cell reconstitution after alpha-beta-depleted transplantation in children. Unique molecular identifiers were used to barcode this TCRbeta library. TCRdb fed the PCR reads into MiXCR, producing one record per CDR3 protein. This table has about 540,000 distinct CDR3 sequences, roughly 18% appearing once. Specimen: PBMCs from the stem cell graft donor, collected from the stem cell graft. The receptor set was obtained from a human donor who donated a stem cell graft to a child with acute lymphoblastic leukemia.

The chain is built from TRBV5-1 and TRBJ1-6, with D tentatively TRBD1 (6 bases). Germline CDR1 reads SGHRS; CDR2 reads YFSETQ. The CDR3 covers 18 residues. V was clipped by 4 bases and J by 0 bases, with 17 bases between them. In DNA, the CDR3 is TGCGCCAGCAGCGCACCCCTAGGGGGGAGCTCCTATAATTCACCCCTCCACTTT. It is translated as CASSAPLGGSSYNSPLHF.

This clonotype has a handful of counts. The V call is TRBV20-1, the J call TRBJ1-3; maybe TRBD1 (5 bases). The V and J ends lost 4 bases and 4 bases respectively, with 14 bases between them. CDR3 size: 14 residues. The V gene's germline CDR1 is DFQATT and CDR2 SNEGSKA (reference sequence). The CDR3 DNA reads as TGCAGTGCTACTCCAGGGCAAACGGGAAACACCATATATTTT. Its translation is CSATPGQTGNTIYF.

This chain joins TRBV6-4 and TRBJ1-1; unclear D gene. In germline, CDR1 is MRHNA, CDR2 SNTAGT. V dropped 1 base and J dropped 5 bases, with 8 bases sitting between them. The CDR3 sequence is 13 residues long. CDR3 in amino acids: CASSDWEGTEAFF. The DNA of the CDR3 is TGTGCCAGCAGTGACTGGGAGGGAACTGAAGCTTTCTTT.

The rearrangement uses TRBV4-2 and TRBJ2-3, with D possibly TRBD1 on 5 matching bases. This CDR3 has 17 residues. The germline V gene has CDR1 LGHNA and CDR2 YNFKEQ. Trimming shortened V by 0 bases and J by 2 bases, and 15 bases separated the two germline ends. The CDR3 DNA reads TGTGCCAGCAGCCAAGATAGGGGTATAGACCTCACAGATACGCAGTATTTT. Amino acid sequence: CASSQDRGIDLTDTQYF.

J is TRBJ2-1 and V is TRBV9; 12 nucleotides agree with TRBD2. The CDR3 consists of 15 residues. Losses at the gene ends were 3 bases for V and 6 bases for J; bases not matched to a gene: 4. Germline lookup yields CDR1 SGDLS and CDR2 YYNGEE. The CDR3: CASSARLAGVNEQFF. The CDR3 bases are TGTGCCAGCAGCGCTCGACTAGCGGGGGTCAATGAGCAGTTCTTC.

The V and J genes are TRBV11-2 and TRBJ2-4; D could derive from TRBD1 or TRBD2 (5 bases each). This CDR3 is built from 18 residues. The germline V and J ends were trimmed by 5 bases and 0 bases, with 20 bases remaining between them. Germline V lookup: CDR1 SGHAT, CDR2 FQNNGV. The CDR3 sequence: CASSRGVSVKGAKNIQYF. For the CDR3, the DNA is TGTGCCAGCAGCCGAGGGGTGTCCGTTAAGGGAGCCAAAAACATTCAGTACTTC.

This clonotype was observed a few times. This chain joins TRBV12-3 or TRBV12-4 and TRBJ1-4, with D possibly matching TRBD1 (5 bases). Trimming took off 2 bases at V and 7 bases at J, with 14 bases between the two ends. The CDR3 contains 15 residues. The CDR3 loop reads CASSLRAPGSEKLFF. In DNA form, the CDR3 reads TGTGCCAGCAGTTTAAGGGCCCCAGGGAGTGAAAAACTGTTTTTT.

This clonotype was seen a handful of times. The rearrangement joins TRBV28 to TRBJ2-1; a possible D gene is TRBD2 (5 bases). This CDR3 is 14 amino acids long. Germline V lookup: CDR1 MDHEN, CDR2 SYDVKM. Trimming took off 1 base at V and 8 bases at J, with 12 bases between the two ends. The CDR3 is CASSLLASRDEQFF. DNA of the CDR3: TGTGCCAGCAGTTTATTGGCCTCGAGGGATGAGCAGTTCTTC.

This chain joins TRBV7-9 and TRBJ1-5, with D maybe TRBD1 (5 bases). Trimming removed 4 bases from V and 3 bases from J, with 10 bases in between. Germline V gene data show CDR1 as SEHNR and CDR2 as FQNEAQ (reference sequence). This CDR3 comprises 14 residues. The CDR3 protein is CASSSGGVNQPQHF. For the CDR3, the DNA is TGTGCCAGCAGCTCCGGGGGAGTCAATCAGCCCCAGCATTTT.

This clonotype has more than one count but fewer than ten. The chain couples TRBV7-3 to TRBJ1-1, with a tentative D call TRBD1 (6 bases). The CDR3 is made up of 15 amino acids. The V end was cut by 0 bases, the J end by 8 bases, with 16 bases between. Germline-derived CDR1 and CDR2 are SGHTA and FQGTGA. The CDR3 region is CASSLTFINRDEAFF. The CDR3 nucleotides read TGTGCCAGCAGCTTAACGTTTATTAACAGGGACGAAGCTTTCTTT.

The chain uses TRBV7-2 and TRBJ2-2; D is undetermined. V lost 3 bases and J lost 0, with 5 bases in between. This CDR3 is 14 amino acids long. Per germline, CDR1 SGHTA and CDR2 FQGNSA. The CDR3 here is CASSFFTNTGELFF. The CDR3 DNA reads TGTGCCAGCAGCTTTTTTACGAACACCGGGGAGCTGTTTTTT.

The chain recombines TRBV5-1 with TRBJ2-3; 10 nucleotides match TRBD2. The CDR3 sequence is 18 residues long. With V trimmed by 0 bases and J by 2 bases, 9 bases remained unmatched. The germline V gene has CDR1 SGHRS and CDR2 YFSETQ. Here the CDR3 reads CASSLARTSGVDTDTQYF. In DNA form, the CDR3 reads TGCGCCAGCAGCTTGGCCCGTACTAGCGGGGTCGACACAGATACGCAGTATTTT.

This clonotype was detected only once. The chain joins TRBV6-1 to TRBJ2-1; no reliable D call. Trimming removed 6 bases from V and 0 bases from J, with 18 bases in between. In germline, CDR1 is MNHNS, CDR2 SASEGT. The CDR3 runs to 17 residues. For the CDR3, the DNA is TGTGCCAGCAGCTCTTTTTCGACTGGACCCTCCTACAATGAGCAGTTCTTC. Amino acids: CASSSFSTGPSYNEQFF.

In this sample, this clonotype turned up a few times. This rearrangement joins TRBV5-1 to TRBJ1-1, with 9 bases aligning to TRBD1. Germline CDR1 and CDR2: SGHRS and YFSETQ. The CDR3 length is 15 residues. The junction had 9 bases not matched to a gene; V was cut back by 4 bases and J by 5 bases. CDR3 region: CASSTGQGGGTEAFF. CDR3 coding DNA: TGCGCCAGCAGCACGGGACAGGGCGGAGGGACTGAAGCTTTCTTT.

The CDR3 nucleotides read TGCAGTGCTAGAGATTTTGTGGAAACAGATACGCAGTATTTT. As protein: CSARDFVETDTQYF. The chain uses TRBV20-1 and TRBJ2-3; D gene uncertain. This CDR3 has 14 residues. Germline loops: CDR1 DFQATT, CDR2 SNEGSKA (reference sequence). The V and J ends lost 0 bases and 3 bases respectively, with 10 bases between them.

The rearrangement uses TRBV14 and TRBJ2-1, with D possibly TRBD2 on 5 matching bases. Germline loops: CDR1 SGHDN, CDR2 FVKESK. CDR3 length equals 17 residues. V lost 3 bases, J lost 2 bases, and 17 bases lay in between. CDR3 sequence (DNA): TGTGCCAGCAGCCACCCTAAGGTTCGGGGTGCCTACAATGAGCAGTTCTTC. Amino acids: CASSHPKVRGAYNEQFF.

In this sample, this clonotype turned up many times. V and J are TRBV9 and TRBJ2-3; the match to TRBD2 covers 8 bases. The V gene end was trimmed by 2 bases and the J gene end by 3 bases; junction bases not matched to a gene: 2. Looked up from germline, CDR1 is SGDLS and CDR2 is YYNGEE. This CDR3 spans 14 amino acids. CDR3 loop: CASSVSGKTDTQYF. The CDR3 coding sequence is TGTGCCAGCAGCGTTAGCGGGAAGACAGATACGCAGTATTTT.

This clonotype was counted a few times. This rearrangement joins TRBV20-1 to TRBJ2-7, with D maybe TRBD2 (6 bases). Looked up from germline, CDR1 is DFQATT and CDR2 is SNEGSKA (reference sequence). The CDR3 runs 15 residues. V shed 1 base and J shed 0 bases, with 13 bases lying between them. CDR3 sequence: CSARARGGVSYEQYF. The CDR3 coding sequence is TGCAGTGCTAGAGCCAGAGGCGGGGTCTCCTACGAGCAGTACTTC.

The chain uses TRBV5-1 and TRBJ1-1; 7 bases line up with TRBD1. Germline V gene data show CDR1 as SGHRS and CDR2 as YFSETQ. V dropped 3 bases and J dropped 7; count of bases not matched to a gene: 9. The CDR3 is 14 residues long. The CDR3 region has the DNA TGCGCCAGCAGCTCCAGTCGGACAGGTCTTGAAGCTTTCTTT. Translation gives CASSSSRTGLEAFF.

A few counts support this clonotype. The chain carries TRBV3-1 and TRBJ2-1; D ambiguous. Trimming shortened V by 0 bases and J by 6 bases, and 15 bases separated the two germline ends. Germline values: CDR1 LGHDT, CDR2 YNNKEL (reference sequence). The length of the CDR3 is 16 residues. CDR3 DNA sequence: TGTGCCAGCAGCCAAGAGCTGGGATTGAGCCTCAATGAGCAGTTCTTC. It translates to CASSQELGLSLNEQFF.

The chain combines TRBV6-5 with TRBJ2-1; D perhaps matches TRBD2 (6 bases). The germline V and J ends were trimmed by 2 bases and 8 bases, with 16 bases remaining between them. The CDR3 is made up of 15 amino acids. CDR1 and CDR2 (germline): MNHEY, SVGAGI. The CDR3 DNA reads as TGTGCCAGCAGTTACAGCGGGCCCCCGGCGTATGAGCAGTTCTTC. Translated: CASSYSGPPAYEQFF.

This clonotype has just a few counts. The rearrangement joins TRBV4-1 to TRBJ2-7; D not certain. Deletions cut 1 base from V and 6 bases from J, with 7 bases between. The CDR3 totals 12 residues. Germline V lookup: CDR1 MGHRA, CDR2 YSYEKL. The CDR3 reads CASSQAQTEQYF. In DNA form, the CDR3 reads TGCGCCAGCAGCCAAGCCCAGACCGAGCAGTACTTC.

This clonotype has only a few counts. The chain joins TRBV24-1 to TRBJ1-2; D gene uncertain. This CDR3 contains 15 residues. V was pared by 2 bases and J by 5 bases, with 14 bases between. From germline, CDR1 is KGHDR and CDR2 SFDVKD. This CDR3 is CATSDSADGLYGYTF. CDR3 DNA sequence: TGTGCCACCAGTGATTCAGCCGATGGATTATATGGCTACACCTTC.

This clonotype was seen a handful of times. This rearrangement joins TRBV29-1 to TRBJ2-2; D gene uncertain. The CDR3 has 13 amino acids. Germline V gives CDR1 SQVTM, CDR2 ANQGSEA. The germline V and J ends were trimmed by 6 bases and 2 bases, with 10 bases remaining between them. CDR3 sequence: CSVRADNTGELFF. CDR3 bases: TGCAGCGTACGGGCAGACAACACCGGGGAGCTGTTTTTT.